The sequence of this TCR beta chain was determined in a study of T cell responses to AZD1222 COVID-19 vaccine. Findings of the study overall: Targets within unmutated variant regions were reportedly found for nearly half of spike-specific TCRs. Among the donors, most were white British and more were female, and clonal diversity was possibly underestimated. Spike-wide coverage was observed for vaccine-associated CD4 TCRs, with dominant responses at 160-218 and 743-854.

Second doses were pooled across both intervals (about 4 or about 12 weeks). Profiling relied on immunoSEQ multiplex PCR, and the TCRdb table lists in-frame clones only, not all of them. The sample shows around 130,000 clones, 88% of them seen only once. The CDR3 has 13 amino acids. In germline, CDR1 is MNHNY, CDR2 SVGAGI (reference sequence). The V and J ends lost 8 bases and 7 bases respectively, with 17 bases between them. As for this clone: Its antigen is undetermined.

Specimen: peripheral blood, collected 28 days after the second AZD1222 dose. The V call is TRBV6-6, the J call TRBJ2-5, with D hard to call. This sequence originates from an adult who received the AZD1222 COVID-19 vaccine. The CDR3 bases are TGTGCCAGCCGTCCTACGGCGGTGGGGACCCAGTACTTC. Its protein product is CASRPTAVGTQYF.